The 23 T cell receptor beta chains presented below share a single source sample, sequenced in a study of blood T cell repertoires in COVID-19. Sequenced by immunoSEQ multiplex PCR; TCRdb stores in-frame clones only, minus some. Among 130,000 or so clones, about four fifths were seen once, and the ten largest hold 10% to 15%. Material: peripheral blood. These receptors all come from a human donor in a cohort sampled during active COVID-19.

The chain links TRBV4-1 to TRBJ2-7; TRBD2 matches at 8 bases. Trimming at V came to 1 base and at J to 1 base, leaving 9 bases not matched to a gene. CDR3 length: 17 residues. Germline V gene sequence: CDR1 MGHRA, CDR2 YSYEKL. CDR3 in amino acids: CASSQGTSRGFSYEQYF. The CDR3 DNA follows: TGCGCCAGCAGCCAAGGGACTAGCAGGGGTTTTTCCTACGAGCAGTACTTC.

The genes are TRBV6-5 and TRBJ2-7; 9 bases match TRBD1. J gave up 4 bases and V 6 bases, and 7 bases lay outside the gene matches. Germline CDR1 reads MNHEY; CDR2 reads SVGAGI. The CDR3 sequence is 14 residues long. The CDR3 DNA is TGTGCCAGCAGGCGGGGACAGGGAAATTACGAGCAGTACTTC. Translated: CASRRGQGNYEQYF.

As DNA, the CDR3 is TGTGCCAGCTCAGAGGACACTGAAGCTTTCTTT. Translating it yields CASSEDTEAFF. J is TRBJ1-1 and V is TRBV18; D call uncertain. V lost 5 bases to trimming and J lost 3 bases, with 4 bases between them. The germline gives CDR1 KGHSH, CDR2 LQKENI. This CDR3 is built from 11 residues.

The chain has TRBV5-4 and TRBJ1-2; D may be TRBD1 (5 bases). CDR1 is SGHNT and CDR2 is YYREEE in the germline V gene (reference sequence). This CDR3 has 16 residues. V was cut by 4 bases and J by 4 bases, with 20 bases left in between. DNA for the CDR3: TGTGCCAGCAGCCCGGGGGGGAGGGCCCAGTCCTATGGCTACACCTTC. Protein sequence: CASSPGGRAQSYGYTF.

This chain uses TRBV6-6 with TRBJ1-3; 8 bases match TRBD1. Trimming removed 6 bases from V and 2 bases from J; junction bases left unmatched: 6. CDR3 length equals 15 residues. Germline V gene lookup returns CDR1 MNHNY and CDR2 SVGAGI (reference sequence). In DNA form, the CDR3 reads TGTGCCAGCAGCAGGACAGGGATTCCTGGAAACACCATATATTTT. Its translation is CASSRTGIPGNTIYF.

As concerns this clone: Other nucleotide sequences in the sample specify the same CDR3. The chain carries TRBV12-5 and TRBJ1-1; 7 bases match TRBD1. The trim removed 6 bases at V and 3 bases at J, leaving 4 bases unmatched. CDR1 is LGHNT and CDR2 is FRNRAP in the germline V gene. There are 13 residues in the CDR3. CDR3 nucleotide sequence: TGTGCTAGTGGGACAGGGTCCTACACTGAAGCTTTCTTT. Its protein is CASGTGSYTEAFF.

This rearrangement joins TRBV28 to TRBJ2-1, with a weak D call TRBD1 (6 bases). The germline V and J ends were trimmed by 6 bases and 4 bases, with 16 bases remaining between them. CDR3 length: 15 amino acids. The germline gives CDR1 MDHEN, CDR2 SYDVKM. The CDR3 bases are TGTGCCAGCAGAGAACAGGGAATTCGGTACAATGAGCAGTTCTTC. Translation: CASREQGIRYNEQFF.

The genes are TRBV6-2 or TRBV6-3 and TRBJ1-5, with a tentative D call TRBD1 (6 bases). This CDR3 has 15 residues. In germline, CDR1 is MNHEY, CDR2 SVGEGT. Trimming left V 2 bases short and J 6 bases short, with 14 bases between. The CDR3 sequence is CASSYTQGFGQPQHF. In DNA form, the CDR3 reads TGTGCCAGCAGTTACACACAGGGATTTGGTCAGCCCCAGCATTTT.

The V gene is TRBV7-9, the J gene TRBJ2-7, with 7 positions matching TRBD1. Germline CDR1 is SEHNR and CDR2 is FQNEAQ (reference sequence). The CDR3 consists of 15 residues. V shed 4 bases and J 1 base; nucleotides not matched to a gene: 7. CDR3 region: CASSSDREGSYEQYF. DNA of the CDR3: TGTGCCAGCAGCTCAGACAGGGAAGGGTCCTACGAGCAGTACTTC.

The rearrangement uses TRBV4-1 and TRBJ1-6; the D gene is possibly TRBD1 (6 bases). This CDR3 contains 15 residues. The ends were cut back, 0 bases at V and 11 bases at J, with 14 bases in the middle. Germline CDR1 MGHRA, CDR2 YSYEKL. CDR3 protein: CASSQEGAGLTPLHF. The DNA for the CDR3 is TGCGCCAGCAGCCAAGAGGGGGCAGGGCTCACACCCCTCCACTTT.

The CDR3 DNA follows: TGCACCAGCAGCCAACCCGGTCGGTGCAGGGAAGTCGATTCGCAGTACTTC. Translation: CTSSQPGRCREVDSQYF. The chain is built from TRBV1 and TRBJ2-7; TRBD1, the table's D call, was not compared with the DNA. TRBV1 is labeled a pseudogene. This CDR3 spans 17 amino acids.

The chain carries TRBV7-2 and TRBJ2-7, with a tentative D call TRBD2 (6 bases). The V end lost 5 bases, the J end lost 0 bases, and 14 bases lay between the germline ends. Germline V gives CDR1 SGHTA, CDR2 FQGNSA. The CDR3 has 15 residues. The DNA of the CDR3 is TGTGCCAGCAGCCTCCGGCGGGGTGACTCCTACGAGCAGTACTTC. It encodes CASSLRRGDSYEQYF.

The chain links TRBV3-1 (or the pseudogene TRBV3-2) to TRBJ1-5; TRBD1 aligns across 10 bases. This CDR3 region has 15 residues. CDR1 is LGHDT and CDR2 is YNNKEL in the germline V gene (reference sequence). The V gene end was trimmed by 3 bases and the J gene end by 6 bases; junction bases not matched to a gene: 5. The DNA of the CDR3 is TGTGCCAGCAGCCAGGGACAGGGGTCTGGTCAGCCCCAGCATTTT. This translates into CASSQGQGSGQPQHF.

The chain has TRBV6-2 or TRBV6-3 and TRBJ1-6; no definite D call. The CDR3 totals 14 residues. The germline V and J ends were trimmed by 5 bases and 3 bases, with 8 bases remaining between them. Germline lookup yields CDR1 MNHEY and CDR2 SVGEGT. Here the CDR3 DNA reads TGTGCCAGCAGTGACCGGGGCTATAATTCACCCCTCCACTTT. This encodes CASSDRGYNSPLHF.

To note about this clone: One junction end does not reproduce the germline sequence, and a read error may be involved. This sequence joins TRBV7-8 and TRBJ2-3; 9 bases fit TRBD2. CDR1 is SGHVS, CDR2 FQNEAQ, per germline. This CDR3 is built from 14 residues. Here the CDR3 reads CASSLAGPGDTQYF. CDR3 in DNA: TGTGCCAGCAGCCTAGCGGGGCCGGGAGATACGCAGTATTTT.

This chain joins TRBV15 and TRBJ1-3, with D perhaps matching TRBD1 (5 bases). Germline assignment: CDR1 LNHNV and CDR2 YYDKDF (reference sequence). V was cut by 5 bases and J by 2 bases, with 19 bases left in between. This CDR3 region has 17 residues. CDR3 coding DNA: TGTGCCACCAGCCCTACGACCGTGCCGGGGGCTGGAAACACCATATATTTT. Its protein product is CATSPTTVPGAGNTIYF.

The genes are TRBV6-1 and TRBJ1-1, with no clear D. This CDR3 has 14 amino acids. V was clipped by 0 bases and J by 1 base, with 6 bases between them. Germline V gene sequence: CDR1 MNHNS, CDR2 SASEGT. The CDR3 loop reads CASSEATKNTEAFF. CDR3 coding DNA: TGTGCCAGCAGTGAAGCCACTAAGAACACTGAAGCTTTCTTT.

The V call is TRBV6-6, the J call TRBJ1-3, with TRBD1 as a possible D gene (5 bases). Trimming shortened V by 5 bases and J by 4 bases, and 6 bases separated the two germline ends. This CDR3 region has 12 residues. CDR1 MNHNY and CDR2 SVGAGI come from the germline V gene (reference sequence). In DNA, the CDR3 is TGTGCCAGCAGTGGACACGGAAACACCATATATTTT. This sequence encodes CASSGHGNTIYF.

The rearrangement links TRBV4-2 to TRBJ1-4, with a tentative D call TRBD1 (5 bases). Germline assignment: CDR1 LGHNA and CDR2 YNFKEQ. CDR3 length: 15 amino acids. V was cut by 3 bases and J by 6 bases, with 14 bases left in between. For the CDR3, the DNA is TGTGCCAGCAGCCAGGGGACTTATAAGGATGAAAAACTGTTTTTT. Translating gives CASSQGTYKDEKLFF.

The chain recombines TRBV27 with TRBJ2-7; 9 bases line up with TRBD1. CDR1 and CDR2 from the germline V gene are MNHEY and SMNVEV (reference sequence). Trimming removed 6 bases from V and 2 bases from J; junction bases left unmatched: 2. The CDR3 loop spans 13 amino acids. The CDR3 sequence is CASRRTGAYEQYF. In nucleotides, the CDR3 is TGTGCCAGCAGGCGGACAGGGGCCTACGAGCAGTACTTC.

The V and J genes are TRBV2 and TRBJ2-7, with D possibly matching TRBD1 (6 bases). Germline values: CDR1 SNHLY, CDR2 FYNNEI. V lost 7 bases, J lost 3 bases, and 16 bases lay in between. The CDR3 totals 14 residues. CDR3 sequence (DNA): TGTGCCAGCACTCCGGGACAAACATACTACGAGCAGTACTTC. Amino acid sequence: CASTPGQTYYEQYF.

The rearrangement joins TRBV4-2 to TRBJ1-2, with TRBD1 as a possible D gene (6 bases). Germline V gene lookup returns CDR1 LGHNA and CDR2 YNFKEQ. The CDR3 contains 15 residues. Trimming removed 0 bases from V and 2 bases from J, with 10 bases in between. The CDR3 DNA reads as TGTGCCAGCAGCCAAGAAGGACAGAGAAACTATGGCTACACCTTC. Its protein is CASSQEGQRNYGYTF.

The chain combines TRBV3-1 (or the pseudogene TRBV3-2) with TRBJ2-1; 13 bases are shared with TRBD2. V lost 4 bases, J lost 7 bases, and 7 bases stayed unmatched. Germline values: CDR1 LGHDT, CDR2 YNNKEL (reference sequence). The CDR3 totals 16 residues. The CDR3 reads CASSPILAGGLNEQFF. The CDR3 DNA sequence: TGTGCCAGCAGCCCTATACTAGCGGGGGGGCTGAATGAGCAGTTCTTC.